What follows describes a single TCR beta chain. As yet, its antigen is unknown. The junction departs from the called germline gene at one end, perhaps through a read error. This sample was included in a study of cytomegalovirus exposure and HLA in healthy donors. Whole-study findings and limits: Immune exposure was documented only through CMV serostatus.

A multiplex PCR was run with 60 Vbeta primers and 13 Jbeta primers. Using immunoSEQ multiplex PCR, the repertoire was profiled, and TCRdb retains in-frame clones only, with some absent. This table holds 60,000 to 90,000 clones, around 70% found once. The CDR3 has 14 amino acids. Germline V gene sequence: CDR1 MNHNS, CDR2 SASEGT. The clonotype comes from a woman in her fifties or sixties in good health and CMV-seropositive. The chain recombines TRBV6-1 with TRBJ1-5; the match to TRBD1 covers 8 bases. The sequenced material came from PBMCs. CDR3 sequence reads: CASSSGQGNQPQHF. The CDR3 nucleotides read TGTGCCAGCAGCTCAGGACAGGGCAACCAGCCCCAGCATTTT.